Presented here are 8 T cell receptor beta chains from one specimen sequenced in a study of shared clonotypes between healthy human individuals. The assay was immunoSEQ multiplex PCR, and TCRdb's table has in-frame clones only and misses some. This sample has approximately 1.1 million clones, with around 78% found just once. Sequenced input: memory CD4+ T cells from PBMCs. Subset noted: CD45RA-negative fraction. The source of these receptors is a man in his late teens or twenties in good health. Some clones in this sample may be carry-over from other donors' samples.

This clone occurred once. The gene calls are TRBV5-3 and TRBJ2-2; maybe TRBD2 (5 bases). TRBV5-3 is marked as an open reading frame, function uncertain. V lost 5 bases and J 10 bases, leaving 18 bases between the germline ends. This CDR3 region has 14 residues. In DNA form, the CDR3 reads TGTGCCAGAAGGAGACTATTGTGGGTCGCGGAGCTGTTTTTT. Translated: CARRRLLWVAELFF.

The chain recombines TRBV7-3 with TRBJ2-2, with D perhaps matching TRBD2 (6 bases). Germline lookup yields CDR1 SGHTA and CDR2 FQGTGA. This CDR3 spans 14 amino acids. The ends were cut back, 1 base at V and 6 bases at J, with 9 bases in the middle. The chain's CDR3 is CASSLMRDAGELFF. The CDR3 DNA follows: TGTGCCAGCAGCTTAATGCGGGATGCCGGGGAGCTGTTTTTT.

Turning to this clone: Within the sample, other DNA sequences also encode this same CDR3. V is TRBV7-3 and J is TRBJ2-1, with D possibly matching TRBD2 (5 bases). CDR3 length: 15 amino acids. The germline V gene encodes CDR1 SGHTA and CDR2 FQGTGA. Trimming removed 5 bases from V and 0 bases from J, with 11 bases in between. The CDR3 region is CASSDLGSSYNEQFF. The CDR3 nucleotides read TGTGCCAGCAGCGACTTAGGGAGCTCCTACAATGAGCAGTTCTTC.

The V gene is TRBV11-2, the J gene TRBJ2-2; D not resolved. The CDR3 totals 16 residues. From germline, CDR1 is SGHAT and CDR2 FQNNGV. V lost 3 bases, J lost 4 bases, and 15 bases lay in between. CDR3 DNA sequence: TGTGCCAGCAGCTTTGGGTATGGGCGAAGCACCGGGGAGCTGTTTTTT. Translation: CASSFGYGRSTGELFF.

This clone appeared a single time. The V call is TRBV28, the J call TRBJ1-4, with D unresolved. The V gene's germline CDR1 is MDHEN and CDR2 SYDVKM. Trimming took 6 bases from V and 9 from J, leaving 14 bases between them. This CDR3 comprises 13 residues. CDR3 residues: CASRTLAGKKLFF. CDR3 bases: TGTGCCAGCAGGACATTAGCCGGGAAAAAACTGTTTTTT.

The gene calls are TRBV4-2 and TRBJ2-5, with D maybe TRBD2 (5 bases). The germline CDR1 and CDR2 sequences are LGHNA and YNFKEQ. Trimming removed 0 bases from V and 7 bases from J, with 15 bases in between. The CDR3 is made up of 15 amino acids. The chain's CDR3 is CASSQDLGWTGTQYF. The CDR3 DNA is TGTGCCAGCAGCCAAGATCTGGGGTGGACTGGGACCCAGTACTTC.

This clone was detected only a few times. The same CDR3 also results from other DNA sequences found in this sample. The rearrangement links TRBV5-1 to TRBJ1-5; D unresolved. Germline-derived CDR1 and CDR2 are SGHRS and YFSETQ. The CDR3 totals 15 residues. V was pared by 0 bases and J by 0 bases, with 7 bases between. CDR3 DNA sequence: TGCGCCAGCAGCTTGGAGGGAATTAGCAATCAGCCCCAGCATTTT. Protein sequence: CASSLEGISNQPQHF.

The chain couples TRBV4-2 to TRBJ2-7; D possibly corresponds to TRBD1 (5 bases). The V and J ends lost 0 bases and 3 bases respectively, with 18 bases between them. The CDR3 loop spans 17 amino acids. The germline gives CDR1 LGHNA, CDR2 YNFKEQ. CDR3 loop: CASSQELRRQRFYEQYF. CDR3 DNA: TGTGCCAGCAGCCAAGAGTTGAGGAGACAGAGGTTCTACGAGCAGTACTTC.